This T cell receptor (beta chain) comes out of a study of T-cell memory formation after mild COVID-19. Study results and limitations: Pre-infection memory carried some responding clones, suggesting that cross-reactive memory joined.

TCRdb re-called the 5' RACE reads through MiXCR, storing one row per CDR3 protein. The data contain 100,000 to 150,000 distinct CDR3 sequences, 16% of them seen just once; the ten biggest clones take up 11% to 15%. The V gene's germline CDR1 is PRHDT and CDR2 FYEKMQ (reference sequence). The CDR3 spans 13 residues. Trimming left V 5 bases short and J 2 bases short, with 10 bases between. A few counts support this clonotype. Its antigen is unknown. The source is an adult woman who had mild COVID-19 (a few samples of this study predate the infection). Cell type and time point are not known. The rearrangement links TRBV13 to TRBJ2-7; weak D call: TRBD1 (5 bases). Sequencing used PBMCs or a T cell subset sorted from them (not recorded which). This CDR3 reads CASSRRGPYEQYF. CDR3 coding DNA: TGTGCCAGCAGCCGAAGGGGCCCCTACGAGCAGTACTTC. The entire variable domain, with the rest obtained from reference TRBV13 and TRBJ2-7, is as follows: AAGVIQSPRHLIKEKRETATLKCYPIPRHDTVYWYQQGPGQDPQFLISFYEKMQSDKGSIPDRFSAQQFSDYHSELNMSSLELGDSALYFCASSRRGPYEQYFGPGTRLTVT.